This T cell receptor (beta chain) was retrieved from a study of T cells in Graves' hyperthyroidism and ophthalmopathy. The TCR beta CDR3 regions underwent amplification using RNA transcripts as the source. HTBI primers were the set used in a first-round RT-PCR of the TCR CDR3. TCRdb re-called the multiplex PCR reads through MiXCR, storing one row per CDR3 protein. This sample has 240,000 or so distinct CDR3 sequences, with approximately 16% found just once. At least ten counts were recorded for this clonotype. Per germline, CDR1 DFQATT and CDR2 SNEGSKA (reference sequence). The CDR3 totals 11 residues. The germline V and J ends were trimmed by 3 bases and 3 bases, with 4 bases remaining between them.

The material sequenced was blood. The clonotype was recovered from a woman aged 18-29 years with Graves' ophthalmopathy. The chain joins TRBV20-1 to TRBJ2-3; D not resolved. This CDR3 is CSASATDTQYF. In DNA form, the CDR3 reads TGCAGTGCTAGCGCGACAGATACGCAGTATTTT.